Only a few counts were recorded for the clone carrying this T cell receptor (beta chain). Antigen: not known. CDR1 is MGHRA and CDR2 is YSYEKL in the germline V gene. V was pared by 0 bases and J by 7 bases, with 13 bases between. The CDR3 consists of 15 residues. Sequencing targeted expressed TCRB transcripts, as all isolated RNA had been reverse transcribed. An average of approximately 4 million reads was obtained for naive, central memory and regulatory T cell samples. Method: immunoSEQ multiplex PCR; TCRdb's copy keeps in-frame clones and lacks some. The sample comprises 140,000 to 150,000 clones, approximately 13% of which are singletons, and 1.3% rests with the top ten. The data stem from a study of beta chain features in type 1 diabetes. Regarding the study as a whole: Over-representation of high TCR-expressing cells was a possible consequence of cDNA sequencing. Comparison showed that naive, central memory and Treg TCRB repertoires appeared more similar among patients than among healthy donors. The study found moderately but significantly shorter TCRB CDR3s in all four CD4+ subsets of Type 1 diabetes patients.

What was sequenced was central memory CD4+ T cells from blood. The genes are TRBV4-1 and TRBJ1-3, with D possibly being TRBD1 (5 bases). The sequence was obtained from a man between 18 and 29 years old with type 1 diabetes. The CDR3 DNA follows: TGCGCCAGCAGCCAAGATGAGCAGGGTTGGAACACCATATATTTT. Protein sequence: CASSQDEQGWNTIYF.